The source of this TCR beta chain is a study of blood T cell repertoires in COVID-19. Study-level background: Samples representing acute and convalescent COVID-19 were sourced from the United States, Italy and Spain.

The authors' processing: Amplification of reference gene primers was used by the study to estimate nucleated cell counts. Sequenced by immunoSEQ multiplex PCR; TCRdb stores in-frame clones only, minus some. V and J calls and clone size are given by that table; D and trimming were obtained from the DNA. Of over 150,000 clones in the sample, approximately 82% are singletons; the top ten hold under 15%. Trimming took 2 bases from V and 1 from J, leaving 17 bases between them. The germline CDR1 and CDR2 sequences are LGHNT and FRNRAP. The CDR3 is 17 residues long. This receptor was obtained from a human donor in a cohort sampled during active COVID-19. The material sequenced was peripheral blood. This chain connects TRBV12-5 to TRBJ1-1; maybe TRBD1 (6 bases). The CDR3 loop is CASGLFRGRGWNTEAFF. For the CDR3, the DNA is TGTGCTAGTGGTTTGTTTCGGGGCAGGGGATGGAACACTGAAGCTTTCTTT. The full variable domain, completed using reference TRBV12-5 and TRBJ1-1, is DARVTQTPRHKVTEMGQEVTMRCQPILGHNTVFWYRQTMMQGLELLAYFRNRAPLDDSGMPKDRFSAEMPDATLATLKIQPSEPRDSAVYFCASGLFRGRGWNTEAFFGQGTRLTVV.